Listed below are T cell receptor beta chains from one sample, sequenced in a study of blood T cell repertoires in COVID-19. Profiled with immunoSEQ multiplex PCR; TCRdb holds only in-frame clones, not every one. This table has some 300,000 clones, approximately 88% appearing once. Sequences were obtained from PBMCs or T cells enriched from blood (not recorded which). All receptors derive from a woman younger than 45 who had recovered from COVID-19. CDR3s include the opening cysteine and the closing phenylalanine or tryptophan. D genes are given only for firm matches. Part of the rows lack a size; the others show once, few, many or a class for expanded clones.

-	-	TRBV7-9	TRBJ2-7	TGTGCCAGCAGCTTATATAGCGAATCCTACGAGCAGTACTTC	CASSLYSESYEQYF
-	-	TRBV11-2	TRBJ2-1	TGTGCCAGCAGCCCCGTCTATACCTACAATGAGCAGTTCTTC	CASSPVYTYNEQFF
-	-	TRBV19	TRBJ2-1	TGTGCCAGTAGTATAGGGTCCGGTAACCCCTACAATGAGCAGTTCTTC	CASSIGSGNPYNEQFF
once	TRBD1	TRBV3-1/TRBV3-2	TRBJ1-2	TGTGCCAGCAGCCCGACAGGGGAGATGGGCTACACCTTC	CASSPTGEMGYTF
-	-	TRBV5-1	TRBJ1-2	TGCGCCAGCAGCCGGGAGACGGCCCTCTATGGCTACACCTTC	CASSRETALYGYTF
-	-	TRBV2	TRBJ2-7	TGTGCCAGCAGTGTTTGGGGAGGCGAGCAGTACTTC	CASSVWGGEQYF
-	TRBD1	TRBV6-1	TRBJ1-5	TGTGCCAGCAGTGAGACAGGGCTTTATAGCAATCAGCCCCAGCATTTT	CASSETGLYSNQPQHF
few	-	TRBV28	TRBJ2-1	TGTGCCAGCAGTTTTGTAAGCTCCCACAATGAGCAGTTCTTC	CASSFVSSHNEQFF
-	TRBD1	TRBV11-2	TRBJ1-1	TGTGCCAGCAGCACGGCATCAGGGGGGATGAACACTGAAGCTTTCTTT	CASSTASGGMNTEAFF
-	-	TRBV6-5	TRBJ1-5	TGTGCCACCTCAACAGGGTCCGATCAGCCCCAGCATTTT	CATSTGSDQPQHF
-	-	TRBV7-3	TRBJ1-5	TGTGCCAGCAGCACTCTCCGAATCAGGGAGCCCCAGCATTTT	CASSTLRIREPQHF
-	TRBD1	TRBV5-1	TRBJ2-1	TGCGCCAGCAGCCTTTCTACAGGGGACTACAATGAGCAGTTCTTC	CASSLSTGDYNEQFF
-	-	TRBV6-1	TRBJ2-7	TGTGCCAGCAGTGATACGGTCTACGAGCAGTACTTC	CASSDTVYEQYF
once	TRBD1	TRBV10-3	TRBJ1-2	TGTGCCATCAGTGAGCCGGGACAGGGCTTCTATGGCTACACCTTC	CAISEPGQGFYGYTF
-	-	TRBV19	TRBJ1-1	TGTGCCAGTTCTCCCCCGGGGTGGTCGAACACTGAAGCTTTCTTT	CASSPPGWSNTEAFF
-	-	TRBV28	TRBJ2-1	TGTGCCAGCAGCGGGATGGATAATGAGCAGTTCTTC	CASSGMDNEQFF
-	-	TRBV4-1	TRBJ2-2	TGCGCCAGCAGCCAAGGAGTAGGGGAGCTGTTTTTT	CASSQGVGELFF
-	-	TRBV27	TRBJ2-7	TGTGCCAGCAGTCGCACAGGTGTGGCCTACGAGCAGTACTTC	CASSRTGVAYEQYF
-	TRBD1	TRBV23-1	TRBJ2-7	TGCGCCAGCAGTCTCCCCGGACAGGCCTTAAGCTCCTACGAGCAGTACTTC	CASSLPGQALSSYEQYF
-	TRBD2	TRBV11-2	TRBJ2-1	TGTGCCAGCAGCGCCGGGACTAGACCCCACAATGAGCAGTTCTTC	CASSAGTRPHNEQFF
-	-	TRBV21-1	TRBJ1-2	TGTGCCAGCGGACGGTGGGGGGACTATGGCTACACCTTC	CASGRWGDYGYTF
few	-	TRBV28	TRBJ1-4	TGTGCCAGCGGGCCTGGAAAACTGTTTTTT	CASGPGKLFF
-	-	TRBV3-1/TRBV3-2	TRBJ2-1	TGTGCCAGCAGCCAAGATAGGGGAAGGCGGGGGCTATACAATGAGCAGTTCTTC	CASSQDRGRRGLYNEQFF
-	TRBD1	TRBV6-2/TRBV6-3	TRBJ1-2	TGTGCCAGCAGTTACTCGCGGAGCCGGGACAGGGCGAACTATGGCTACACCTTC	CASSYSRSRDRANYGYTF
-	TRBD1	TRBV25-1	TRBJ1-4	TGTGCCAGCAGTGGGCGGGACAGGGAAGGGTACGTTCCTGAAAAACTGTTTTTT	CASSGRDREGYVPEKLFF
-	-	TRBV27	TRBJ2-5	TGTGCCAGCAGTGCAGGGAAAGAGACCCAGTACTTC	CASSAGKETQYF
-	-	TRBV5-8	TRBJ2-6	TGTGCCAGCAGCTTGGACGGGAACTCTGGGGCCAACGTCCTGACTTTC	CASSLDGNSGANVLTF
-	-	TRBV19	TRBJ1-1	TGTGCCAGTAGGTTCCGTGGGGCCGGTGGTGAAGCTTTCTTT	CASRFRGAGGEAFF
once	-	TRBV28	TRBJ1-2	TGTGCCAGCAGTGCCCAACAGGGAGTGGACTATGGCTACACCTTC	CASSAQQGVDYGYTF
-	TRBD1	TRBV2	TRBJ1-5	TGTGCCAGCACACGGGACAGGGGATATAATCAGCCCCAGCATTTT	CASTRDRGYNQPQHF
-	-	TRBV19	TRBJ2-2	TGTGCCAGTAGTATAGATCAGGGTCCCGGGGAGCTGTTTTTT	CASSIDQGPGELFF
-	-	TRBV28	TRBJ1-2	TGTGCCAGCAGCTCCAAAGGGAGGGTTGGCTACACCTTC	CASSSKGRVGYTF
-	-	TRBV11-3	TRBJ1-1	TGTGCCAGCAGCATACAGGGAACGGCAACTGAAGCTTTCTTT	CASSIQGTATEAFF
-	-	TRBV19	TRBJ1-6	TGTGCCAGTCACCGGGACAAAATGGCACCCCTCCACTTT	CASHRDKMAPLHF
-	TRBD1	TRBV6-4	TRBJ2-1	TGTGCCAGCAGTGTGGGGGCGGGACAGGGGGCCGATGAGCAGTTCTTC	CASSVGAGQGADEQFF
-	-	TRBV25-1	TRBJ2-5	TGTGCCAGCAGTCTTGCGGGAGAGACCCAGTACTTC	CASSLAGETQYF
-	TRBD1	TRBV28	TRBJ1-5	TGTGCCAGCAACCTTGACAGGGGGCATAGCAATCAGCCCCAGCATTTT	CASNLDRGHSNQPQHF
-	-	TRBV20-1	TRBJ1-1	TGCAGTGCCACTAGGAACACTGAAGCTTTCTTT	CSATRNTEAFF
once	-	TRBV5-4	TRBJ2-7	TGTGCCAGCAGCTTTTTTTTAGGGGGGGGCGACGAGCAGTACTTC	CASSFFLGGGDEQYF
-	-	TRBV7-9	TRBJ2-5	TGTGCCAGCAGCTCGTTGGAGACCCAGTACTTC	CASSSLETQYF
-	-	TRBV7-2	TRBJ2-7	TGTGCCAGCAGCTTAGGGGGGAGGCCCCACCTGATCTACGAGCAGTACTTC	CASSLGGRPHLIYEQYF